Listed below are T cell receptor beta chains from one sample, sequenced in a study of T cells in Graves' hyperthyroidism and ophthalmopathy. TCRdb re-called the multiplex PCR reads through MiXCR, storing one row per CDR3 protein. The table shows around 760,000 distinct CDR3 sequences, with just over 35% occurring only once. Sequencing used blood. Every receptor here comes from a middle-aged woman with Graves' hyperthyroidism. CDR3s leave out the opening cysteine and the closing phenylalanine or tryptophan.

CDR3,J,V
ASRNSERERTGELF,TRBJ2-2,TRBV7-9
ASRTGTTSNQPQH,TRBJ1-5,TRBV6-1
ASSLGYRDGEQY,TRBJ2-7,TRBV7-2
ASSFGLYGAQY,TRBJ2-5,TRBV7-6
SVEDVLGGYT,TRBJ1-2,TRBV29-1
ASSQSDRNYEQY,TRBJ2-7,TRBV7-9
ASSYSNPGTDEQY,TRBJ2-7,TRBV6-5
SARKSGGRYEQY,TRBJ2-7,TRBV20-1
ASSGTPSTDTQY,TRBJ2-3,TRBV5-4
ASSLGQNTDTQY,TRBJ2-3,TRBV2
ASSYDPSQETQY,TRBJ2-5,TRBV6-5
SVVGFEGRTGYT,TRBJ1-2,TRBV29-1
ASIGGQVPNYGYT,TRBJ1-2,TRBV12-3/TRBV12-4
ASSVGTTALNTEAF,TRBJ1-1,TRBV9
ASSDWHTEAF,TRBJ1-1,TRBV12-3/TRBV12-4
ASTPMLTNTGELF,TRBJ2-2,TRBV19
ASGPGPNQPQH,TRBJ1-5,TRBV12-5
ASSYDLGQGIEAF,TRBJ1-1,TRBV6-5
AISEGTSSAGELF,TRBJ2-2,TRBV10-3
ATAGQGQETQY,TRBJ2-5,TRBV24-1
ASSYSSRRSGNTIY,TRBJ1-3,TRBV6-5
ASSEAGRFEQY,TRBJ2-7,TRBV6-1
ASSLPRTPYEQY,TRBJ2-7,TRBV2
AISNPTNSGNTIY,TRBJ1-3,TRBV10-3
SVEIAGQETQY,TRBJ2-5,TRBV29-1
ASRPGRGANYGYT,TRBJ1-2,TRBV6-5
ASSSRGSSGNTIY,TRBJ1-3,TRBV5-1
ASSPRTSRETQY,TRBJ2-5,TRBV3-2
AISESGGTTSGRFMTQY,TRBJ2-5,TRBV10-3
ASSFGPQETQY,TRBJ2-5,TRBV7-9
SAMRGSSDTEAF,TRBJ1-1,TRBV20-1